The rows below give T cell receptor beta chains drawn from one sample of a study of blood T cell repertoires in COVID-19. Clones were read by immunoSEQ multiplex PCR, and TCRdb kept only the in-frame ones, dropping some. The sample holds approximately 22,000 clones, around 70% seen once. Sequences were obtained from peripheral blood. These receptors were collected from a human donor in a cohort sampled during active or convalescent COVID-19. Each CDR3 is given with its conserved first and last residue. The D gene is left open where the match is weak.

TRBV13,TRBJ2-3,NA,CASSLPPADTQYF
TRBV25-1,TRBJ2-3,TRBD2,CASSEPTGWQREADTQYF
TRBV28,TRBJ1-2,NA,CASSPLNAGYTF
TRBV2,TRBJ1-2,TRBD1,CASSEALPGQVFHYGYTF
TRBV14,TRBJ1-1,NA,CASSQESWSTGKRTSEAFF
TRBV7-2,TRBJ2-1,TRBD2,CASSPERGKQFF
TRBV5-1,TRBJ2-3,NA,CASSLAAGRGTDTQYF
TRBV9,TRBJ1-1,NA,CASRPTLDITEAFF
TRBV9,TRBJ1-2,TRBD1,CASSVEAGTGPYGYTF
TRBV6-5,TRBJ1-2,NA,CASSYSGGMGGYTF
TRBV7-5,TRBJ1-5,NA,CAVLRDRGIPQHF
TRBV5-5,TRBJ1-4,NA,CASSLRGATNEKLFF
TRBV11-1,TRBJ2-2,NA,CASSLALGANEELFF
TRBV6-6,TRBJ2-1,NA,CASSPDRYNEQFF
TRBV7-2,TRBJ2-5,TRBD2,CASSLVMGGKETQYF
TRBV5-1,TRBJ1-5,NA,CASSLDGSNQPQHF
TRBV20-1,TRBJ2-4,TRBD1,CSARQGDIQYF
TRBV5-1,TRBJ2-7,TRBD2,CASSLGVRTGLAGDSYEQYF